This T cell receptor (beta chain) was observed in a study of shared clonotypes between healthy human individuals. V lost 2 bases to trimming and J lost 6 bases; unmatched junction nucleotides: 10. The CDR3 is made up of 16 amino acids. Germline CDR1 and CDR2: SEHNR and FQNEAQ (reference sequence). Generated by immunoSEQ multiplex PCR, the TCRdb table keeps only in-frame clones and is missing some. Counted here are around 2.5 million clones, roughly 93% occurring once; the ten biggest clones make up 0.35% to 0.45%. The receptor was derived from a man between 18 and 35 years old in good health. Some clones in this sample may be carry-over from other donors' samples. Sequencing used naive CD4+ T cells from PBMCs. Subset reported: CD45RA+ positively selected. The gene calls are TRBV7-9 and TRBJ2-4; 7 bases fit TRBD1. The CDR3 loop is CASSLLPTGLGNIQYF. The CDR3 nucleotides read TGTGCCAGCAGCTTATTGCCGACAGGGCTTGGAAACATTCAGTACTTC.